This TCR beta chain derives from a study of blood T cell repertoires in COVID-19. As for the study in general: PBMCs, B-cell-depleted T cells, or T cells were the source of the cDNA or gDNA that made up the material.

Original handling: Researchers report that nucleated cell counts were estimated from reference gene primer amplification. Libraries were prepared by immunoSEQ multiplex PCR; TCRdb keeps only in-frame clonotypes and omits some of them. V and J calls and clone size come straight from that table; D and trimming were deduced from the DNA. The table lists 150,000 to 200,000 clones, about 90% of them singletons. Germline V gives CDR1 MNHEY, CDR2 SMNVEV (reference sequence). V trimming: 3 bases; J trimming: 0 bases; junction bases outside the gene matches: 3. The CDR3 covers 15 residues. This sequence joins TRBV27 and TRBJ1-2, with 8 bases that match TRBD1. Material for sequencing was peripheral blood. This receptor was taken from a man aged 40-49 years with active or convalescent COVID-19. The CDR3 loop reads CASSLTQGANYGYTF. As DNA, the CDR3 is TGTGCCAGCAGTTTGACACAGGGGGCTAACTATGGCTACACCTTC.